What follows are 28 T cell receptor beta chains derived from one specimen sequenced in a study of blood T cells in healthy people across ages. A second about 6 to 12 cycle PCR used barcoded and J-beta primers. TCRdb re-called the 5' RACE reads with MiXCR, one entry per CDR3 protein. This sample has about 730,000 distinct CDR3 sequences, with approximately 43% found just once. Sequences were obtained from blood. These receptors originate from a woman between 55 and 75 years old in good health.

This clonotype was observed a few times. CDR3 in amino acids: CASRKMTSKTYEQYF. For the CDR3, the DNA is TGTGCCAGCAGAAAGATGACCTCAAAGACCTACGAGCAGTACTTC. The rearrangement links TRBV28 to TRBJ2-7; D is ambiguous. The CDR3 sequence is 15 residues long. Trimming took 6 bases from V and 2 from J, leaving 17 bases between them. Per the germline V gene, CDR1 is MDHEN and CDR2 is SYDVKM.

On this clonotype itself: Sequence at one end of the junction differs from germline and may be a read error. The CDR3 DNA is TGTGCCAGCAGTTTTGATAGCAATCAGCCCCAGCATTTT. Translation gives CASSFDSNQPQHF. The chain is built from TRBV5-1 and TRBJ1-5; D is unclear. Germline V lookup: CDR1 SGHRS, CDR2 YFSETQ. The CDR3 length is 13 residues.

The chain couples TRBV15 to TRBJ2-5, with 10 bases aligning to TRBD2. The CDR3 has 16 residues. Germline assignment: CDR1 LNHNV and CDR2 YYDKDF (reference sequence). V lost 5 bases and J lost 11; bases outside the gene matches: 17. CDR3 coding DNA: TGTGCCACCAGCGAACGGGCTAGCGGGAGAGGTACTGAGCAGTACTTC. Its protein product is CATSERASGRGTEQYF.

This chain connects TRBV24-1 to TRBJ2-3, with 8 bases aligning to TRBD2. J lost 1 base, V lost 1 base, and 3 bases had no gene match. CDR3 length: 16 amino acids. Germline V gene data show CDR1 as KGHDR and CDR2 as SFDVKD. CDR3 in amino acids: CATSDFRGGRTDTQYF. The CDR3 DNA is TGTGCCACCAGTGATTTTCGCGGGGGGCGCACAGATACGCAGTATTTT.

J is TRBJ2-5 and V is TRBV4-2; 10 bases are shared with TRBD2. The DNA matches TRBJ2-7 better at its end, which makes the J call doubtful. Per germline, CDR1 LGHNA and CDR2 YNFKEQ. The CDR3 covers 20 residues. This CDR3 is CASSQDAAQTSGLSSYEQYF. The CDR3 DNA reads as TGTGCCAGCAGCCAAGACGCGGCTCAGACTAGCGGGCTCAGCTCCTACGAGCAGTACTTC.

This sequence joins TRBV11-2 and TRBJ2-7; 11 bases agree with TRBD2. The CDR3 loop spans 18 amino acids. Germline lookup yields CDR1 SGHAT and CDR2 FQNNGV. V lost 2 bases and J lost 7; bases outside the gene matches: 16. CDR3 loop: CASSLTFVAGGPNGEQYF. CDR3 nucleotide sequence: TGTGCCAGCAGCTTAACCTTCGTAGCGGGAGGGCCGAACGGGGAGCAGTACTTC.

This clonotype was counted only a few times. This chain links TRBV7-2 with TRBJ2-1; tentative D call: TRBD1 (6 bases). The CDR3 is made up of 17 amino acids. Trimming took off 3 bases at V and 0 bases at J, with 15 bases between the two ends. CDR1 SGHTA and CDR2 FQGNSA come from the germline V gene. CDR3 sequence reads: CASSLAGQLRSYNEQFF. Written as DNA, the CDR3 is TGTGCCAGCAGCTTGGCTGGACAGCTCCGCTCCTACAATGAGCAGTTCTTC. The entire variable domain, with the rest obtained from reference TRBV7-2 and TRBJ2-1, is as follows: GAGVSQSPSNKVTEKGKDVELRCDPISGHTALYWYRQSLGQGLEFLIYFQGNSAPDKSGLPSDRFSAERTGGSVSTLTIQRTQQEDSAVYLCASSLAGQLRSYNEQFFGPGTRLTVL.

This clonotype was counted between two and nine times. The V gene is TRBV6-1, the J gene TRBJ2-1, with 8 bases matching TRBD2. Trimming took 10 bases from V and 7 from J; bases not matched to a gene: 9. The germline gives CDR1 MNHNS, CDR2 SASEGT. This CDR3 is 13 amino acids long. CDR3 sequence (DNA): TGTGCCATTCAGGGACTAGGAAGTAATGAGCAGTTCTTC. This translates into CAIQGLGSNEQFF.

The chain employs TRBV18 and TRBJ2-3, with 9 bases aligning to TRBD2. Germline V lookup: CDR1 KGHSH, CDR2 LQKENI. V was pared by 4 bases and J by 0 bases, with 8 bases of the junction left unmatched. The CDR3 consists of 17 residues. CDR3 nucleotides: TGTGCCAGCTCACTCAGACGGACTAGCGACAGCACAGATACGCAGTATTTT. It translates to CASSLRRTSDSTDTQYF.

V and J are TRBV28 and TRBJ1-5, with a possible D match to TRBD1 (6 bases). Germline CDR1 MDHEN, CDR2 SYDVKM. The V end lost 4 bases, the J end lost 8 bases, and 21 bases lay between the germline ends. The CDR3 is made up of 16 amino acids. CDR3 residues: CASSSGAVTFGEPQHF. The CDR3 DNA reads TGTGCCAGCAGTTCAGGGGCCGTGACCTTCGGGGAGCCCCAGCATTTT.

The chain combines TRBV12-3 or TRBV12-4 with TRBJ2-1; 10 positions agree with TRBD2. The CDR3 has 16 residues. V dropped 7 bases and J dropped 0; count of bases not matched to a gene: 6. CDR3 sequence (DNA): TGTGCCAGCACCTTGACTAGCGGGCACTCCTACAATGAGCAGTTCTTC. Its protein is CASTLTSGHSYNEQFF.

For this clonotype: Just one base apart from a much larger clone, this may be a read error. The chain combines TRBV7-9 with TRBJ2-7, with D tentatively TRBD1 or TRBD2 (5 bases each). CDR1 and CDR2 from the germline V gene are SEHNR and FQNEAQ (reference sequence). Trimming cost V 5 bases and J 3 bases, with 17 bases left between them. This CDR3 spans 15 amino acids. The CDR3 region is CASSPAGTVGYEQYF. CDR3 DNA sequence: TGTGCCAGCAGCCCCGCAGGGACGGTGGGCTACGAGCAGTACTTC.

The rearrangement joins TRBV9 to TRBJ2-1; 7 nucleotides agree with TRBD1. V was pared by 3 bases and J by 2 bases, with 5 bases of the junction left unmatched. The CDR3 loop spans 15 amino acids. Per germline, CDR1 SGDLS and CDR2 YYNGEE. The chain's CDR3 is CASSDRGSPYNEQFF. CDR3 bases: TGTGCCAGCAGCGACAGGGGCTCCCCCTACAATGAGCAGTTCTTC.

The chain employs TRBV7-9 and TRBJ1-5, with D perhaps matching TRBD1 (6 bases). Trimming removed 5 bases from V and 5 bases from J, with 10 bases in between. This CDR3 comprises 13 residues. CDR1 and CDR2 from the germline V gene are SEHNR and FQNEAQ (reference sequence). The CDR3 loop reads CASSGGPDQPQHF. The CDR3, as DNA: TGTGCCAGCAGCGGGGGCCCGGATCAGCCCCAGCATTTT. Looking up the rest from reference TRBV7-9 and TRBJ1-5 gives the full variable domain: DTGVSQNPRHKITKRGQNVTFRCDPISEHNRLYWYRQTLGQGPEFLTYFQNEAQLEKSRLLSDRFSAERPKGSFSTLEIQRTEQGDSAMYLCASSGGPDQPQHFGDGTRLSIL.

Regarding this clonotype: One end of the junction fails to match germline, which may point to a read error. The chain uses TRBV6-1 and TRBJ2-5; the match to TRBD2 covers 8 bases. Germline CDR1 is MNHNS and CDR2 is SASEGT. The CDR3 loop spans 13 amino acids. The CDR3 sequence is CAISGLAQETQYF. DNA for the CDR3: TGTGCCATCAGTGGACTAGCCCAAGAGACCCAGTACTTC.

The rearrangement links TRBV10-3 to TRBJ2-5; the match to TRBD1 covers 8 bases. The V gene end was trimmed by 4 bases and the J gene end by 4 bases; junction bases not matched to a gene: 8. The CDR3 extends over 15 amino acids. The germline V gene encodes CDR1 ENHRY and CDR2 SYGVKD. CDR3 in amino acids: CAISVKGQVRETQYF. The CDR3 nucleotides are TGTGCCATCAGTGTGAAGGGACAGGTACGAGAGACCCAGTACTTC.

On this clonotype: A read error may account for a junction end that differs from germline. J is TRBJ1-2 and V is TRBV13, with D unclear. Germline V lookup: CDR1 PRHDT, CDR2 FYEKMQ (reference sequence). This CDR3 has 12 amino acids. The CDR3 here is CSSSVGPDGYTF. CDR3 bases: TGTTCCAGCTCAGTTGGGCCTGATGGCTACACCTTC.

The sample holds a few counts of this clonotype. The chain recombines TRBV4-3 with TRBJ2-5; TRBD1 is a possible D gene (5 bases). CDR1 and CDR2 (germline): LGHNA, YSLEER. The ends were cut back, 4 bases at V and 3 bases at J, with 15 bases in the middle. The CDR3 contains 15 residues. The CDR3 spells CASSPGRLKEETQYF. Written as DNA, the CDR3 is TGCGCCAGCAGCCCAGGGCGACTTAAGGAAGAGACCCAGTACTTC.

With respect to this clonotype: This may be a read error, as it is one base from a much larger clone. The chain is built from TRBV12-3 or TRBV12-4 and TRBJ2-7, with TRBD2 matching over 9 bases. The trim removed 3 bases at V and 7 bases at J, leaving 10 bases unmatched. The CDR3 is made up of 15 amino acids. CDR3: CASSFKGGGANEQYF. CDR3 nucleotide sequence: TGTGCCAGCAGTTTTAAGGGCGGGGGGGCCAATGAGCAGTACTTC.

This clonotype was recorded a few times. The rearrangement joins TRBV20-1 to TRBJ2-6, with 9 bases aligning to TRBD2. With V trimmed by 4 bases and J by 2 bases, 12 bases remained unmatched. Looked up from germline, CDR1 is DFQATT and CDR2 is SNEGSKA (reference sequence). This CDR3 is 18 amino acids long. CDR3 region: CSATPSGKSRTGANVLTF. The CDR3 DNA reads TGCAGTGCTACCCCTAGCGGGAAGTCGCGAACTGGGGCCAACGTCCTGACTTTC.

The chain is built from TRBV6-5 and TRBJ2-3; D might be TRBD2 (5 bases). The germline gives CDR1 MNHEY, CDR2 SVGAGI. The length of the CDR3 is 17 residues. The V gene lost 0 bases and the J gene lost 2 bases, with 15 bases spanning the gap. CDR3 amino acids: CASSYSTSSAYTDTQYF. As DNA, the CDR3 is TGTGCCAGCAGTTACTCCACGAGTAGCGCGTACACAGATACGCAGTATTTT.

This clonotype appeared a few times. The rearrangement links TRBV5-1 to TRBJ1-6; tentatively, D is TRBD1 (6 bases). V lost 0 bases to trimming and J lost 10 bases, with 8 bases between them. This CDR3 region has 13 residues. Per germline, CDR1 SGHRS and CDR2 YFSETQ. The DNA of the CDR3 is TGCGCCAGCAGCTTGGAGGACAGATCACCCCTCCACTTT. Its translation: CASSLEDRSPLHF.

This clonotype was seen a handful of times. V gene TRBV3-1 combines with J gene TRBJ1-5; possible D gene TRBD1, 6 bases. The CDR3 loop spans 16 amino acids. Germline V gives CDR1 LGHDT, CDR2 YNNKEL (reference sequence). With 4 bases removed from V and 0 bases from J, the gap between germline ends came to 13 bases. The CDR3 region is CASSPGQRYSNQPQHF. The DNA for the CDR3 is TGTGCCAGCAGCCCCGGACAGAGATATAGCAATCAGCCCCAGCATTTT.

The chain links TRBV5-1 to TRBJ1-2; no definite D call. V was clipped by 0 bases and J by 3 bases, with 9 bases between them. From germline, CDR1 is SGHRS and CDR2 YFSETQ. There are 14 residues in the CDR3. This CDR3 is CASSLDKSDYGYTF. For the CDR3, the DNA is TGCGCCAGCAGCTTGGACAAATCTGACTATGGCTACACCTTC.

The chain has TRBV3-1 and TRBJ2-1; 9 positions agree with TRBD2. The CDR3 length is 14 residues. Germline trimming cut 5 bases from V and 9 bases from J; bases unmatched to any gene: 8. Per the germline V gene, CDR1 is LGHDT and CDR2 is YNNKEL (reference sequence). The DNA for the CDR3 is TGTGCCAGCAGCACCCGCGGGGGGGCTGCTGAGCAGTTCTTC. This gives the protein CASSTRGGAAEQFF.

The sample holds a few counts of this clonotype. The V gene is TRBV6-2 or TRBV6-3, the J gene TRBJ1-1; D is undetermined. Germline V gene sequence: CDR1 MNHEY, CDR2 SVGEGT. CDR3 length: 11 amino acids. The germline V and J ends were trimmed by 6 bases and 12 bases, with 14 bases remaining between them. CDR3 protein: CASSLGLATFF. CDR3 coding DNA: TGTGCCAGCAGCCTCGGACTGGCAACTTTCTTT.

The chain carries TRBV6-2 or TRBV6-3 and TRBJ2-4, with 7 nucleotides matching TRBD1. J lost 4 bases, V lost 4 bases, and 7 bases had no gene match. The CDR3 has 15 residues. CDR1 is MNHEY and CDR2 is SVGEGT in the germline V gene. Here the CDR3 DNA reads TGTGCCAGCAGTTTCCCCTCGGGACAGAAAAACATTCAGTACTTC. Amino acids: CASSFPSGQKNIQYF.

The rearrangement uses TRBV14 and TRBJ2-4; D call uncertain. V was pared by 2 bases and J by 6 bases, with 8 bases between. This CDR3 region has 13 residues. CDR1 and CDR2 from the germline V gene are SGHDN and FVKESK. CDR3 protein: CASSQSWGNIQYF. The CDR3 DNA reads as TGTGCCAGCAGCCAATCGTGGGGAAACATTCAGTACTTC.